The clone carrying this TCR beta chain has just a few counts. Antigen specificity is unknown. TCRdb recomputed calls from the reads with MiXCR, one row per CDR3 protein. The table shows roughly 160,000 distinct CDR3 sequences, with roughly a fifth occurring only once. CDR3 size: 16 residues. From germline, CDR1 is MNHNY and CDR2 SVGAGI (reference sequence). The ends were cut back, 5 bases at V and 4 bases at J, with 19 bases in the middle. This record comes from a study of T cell repertoires in cytomegalovirus infection. The input for sequencing was CD8+ T cells from cultured PBMCs, taken from culture after CMV antigen stimulation. The TCR comes from a human donor in good health (CMV status not recorded). Some clones in this sample may be carry-over from other donors' samples. The chain employs TRBV6-6 and TRBJ2-3; D might be TRBD1 or TRBD2, each matching 5 bases. The CDR3 nucleotides read TGTGCCAGCAGTCAAAGGCTGGGGGTGGGGTCAGATACGCAGTATTTT. This codes for CASSQRLGVGSDTQYF.